The sequence of this T cell receptor beta chain was determined in a study of blood T cell repertoires in COVID-19. Which cohort a participant joined came from the clinical history participants gave. CDR1 SGHRS and CDR2 YFSETQ come from the germline V gene. CDR3 length: 14 residues. The germline V and J ends were trimmed by 0 bases and 8 bases, with 9 bases remaining between them. Per the original methods: Reference gene primer amplification gave nucleated cell count estimates. TCRdb keeps only in-frame clones here, not all; method: immunoSEQ multiplex PCR. Clone size and V and J calls were adopted from that table, with D and trimming inferred from the DNA. This sample has under 150,000 clones, with roughly 80% found just once.

Sequenced input: PBMCs or T cells enriched from blood (not recorded which). The clonotype was recovered from a middle-aged man with acute COVID-19. The chain combines TRBV5-1 with TRBJ1-6; no clear D. Here the CDR3 DNA reads TGCGCCAGCAGCTTGGGGGAGGCGCATTCACCCCTCCACTTT. Its translation is CASSLGEAHSPLHF.